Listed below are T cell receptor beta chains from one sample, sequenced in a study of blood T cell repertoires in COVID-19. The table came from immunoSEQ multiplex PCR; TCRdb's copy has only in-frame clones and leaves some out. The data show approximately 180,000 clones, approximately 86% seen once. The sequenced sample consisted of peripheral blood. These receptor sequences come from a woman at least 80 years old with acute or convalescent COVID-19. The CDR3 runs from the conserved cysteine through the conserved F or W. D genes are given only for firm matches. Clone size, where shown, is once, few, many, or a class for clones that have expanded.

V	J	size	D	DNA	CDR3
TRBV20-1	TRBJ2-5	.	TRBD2	TGCAGTGCTAGTGCTTGGCGGGAGGGCTGGCAAGAGACCCAGTACTTC	CSASAWREGWQETQYF
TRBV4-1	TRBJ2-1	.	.	TGCGCCAGCAGCCAAGATACGCGGAGGTCCCTCCACAATGAGCAGTTCTTC	CASSQDTRRSLHNEQFF
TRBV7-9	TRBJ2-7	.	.	TGTGCCAGCAGCTTAGAAGGGACACCACCTCGCTTC	CASSLEGTPPRF
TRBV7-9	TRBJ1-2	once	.	TGTGCCAGCACCGTCGAGGGGGGGTTAGGCTATGGCTACACCTTC	CASTVEGGLGYGYTF
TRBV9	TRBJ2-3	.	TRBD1	TGTGCCAGCAGTGAGACAGGGGGCTTAACAGATACGCAGTATTTT	CASSETGGLTDTQYF
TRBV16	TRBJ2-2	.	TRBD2	TGTGCCAGCAGCCAAATTCGCCAGCGGGGGGCCGGGGAGCTGTTTTTT	CASSQIRQRGAGELFF
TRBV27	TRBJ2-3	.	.	TGTGCCAGCAGCCTTAGCGGACATCCCCCCCCAGATACGCAGTATTTT	CASSLSGHPPPDTQYF
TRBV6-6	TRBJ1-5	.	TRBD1	TGTGCCAGCAGTCCCGAACAGGGGGCTTGGCAGCCCCAGCATTTT	CASSPEQGAWQPQHF
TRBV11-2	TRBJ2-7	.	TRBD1	TGTGCCAGCAGCTGGGGACAGGGGACCTACGAGCAGTACTTC	CASSWGQGTYEQYF
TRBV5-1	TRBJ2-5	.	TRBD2	TGCGCCAGCAGTAGAGAGGGGAGGGCCGAAGAGACCCAGTACTTC	CASSREGRAEETQYF
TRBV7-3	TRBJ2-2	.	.	TGTGCCAGCAGCTTAGGGCTGGCTAGCGCGAACACCGGGGAGCTGTTTTTT	CASSLGLASANTGELFF
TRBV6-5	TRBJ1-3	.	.	TGTGCCAGCAGTTACTCGAACAGTGGAAACACCATATATTTT	CASSYSNSGNTIYF
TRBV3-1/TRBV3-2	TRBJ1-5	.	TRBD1	TGTGCCAGCAGCCAGAGGACAGGGGGCTTCAATCAGCCCCAGCATTTT	CASSQRTGGFNQPQHF
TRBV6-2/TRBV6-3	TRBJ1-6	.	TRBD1	TGTGCCAGCAGCCCTCGACGGGCAATAGGGGGCCAAGGGGCCCTCCACTTT	CASSPRRAIGGQGALHF
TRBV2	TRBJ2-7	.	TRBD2	TGTGCCAGCAGGTGGGGACTAGCGGGAGGGGTCTACGAGCAGTACTTC	CASRWGLAGGVYEQYF
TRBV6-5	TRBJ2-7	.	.	TGTGCCAGCAGTTACCGGGGGTTGGGCTACGAGCAGTACTTC	CASSYRGLGYEQYF
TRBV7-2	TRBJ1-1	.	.	TGTGCCAGCAGCTTTACAAGGAACACTGAAGCTTTCTTT	CASSFTRNTEAFF
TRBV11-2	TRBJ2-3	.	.	TGTGCCAGCAGCTTAGTAGGGGTTAGTACGCAGTATTTT	CASSLVGVSTQYF
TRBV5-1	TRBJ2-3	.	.	TGCGCCAGCAGCTTGGAGAGGGCCCGGGATACGCAGTATTTT	CASSLERARDTQYF
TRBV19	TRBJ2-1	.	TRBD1	TGTGCCAGTAGTACGGACAGGGGAGGACACAATGAGCAGTTCTTC	CASSTDRGGHNEQFF
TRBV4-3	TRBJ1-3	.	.	TGCGCCAGCAGCCAAGATGCTACAGGGAACGGAAACACCATATATTTT	CASSQDATGNGNTIYF
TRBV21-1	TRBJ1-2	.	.	TGTGCCAGCAGCAAACCAGGGAGGAATGGCTACACCTTC	CASSKPGRNGYTF
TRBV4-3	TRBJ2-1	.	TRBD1	TGCGCCAGCAGCCCACTGACAGGGGGGTACAATGAGCAGTTCTTC	CASSPLTGGYNEQFF
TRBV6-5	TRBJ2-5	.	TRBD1	TGTGCCAGCAGGGGGACAGGGGAAGAGACCCAGTACTTC	CASRGTGEETQYF
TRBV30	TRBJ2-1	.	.	TGTGCCTGGAGCCGACTGCTTCGGTCCCACAATGAGCAGTTCTTC	CAWSRLLRSHNEQFF
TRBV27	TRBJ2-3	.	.	TGTGCCAGCAGTTTAGCGGGGGCTCGCACAGATACGCAGTATTTT	CASSLAGARTDTQYF
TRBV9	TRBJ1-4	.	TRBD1	TGTGCCAGCAGCGCCGAGGGACAGGGACTAAATGAAAAACTGTTTTTT	CASSAEGQGLNEKLFF
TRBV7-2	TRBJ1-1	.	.	TGTGCCAGCAGCTCCGGTGGGACTTTCGAAGCTTTCTTT	CASSSGGTFEAFF
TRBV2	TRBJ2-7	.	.	TGTGCCAGCACCCGGGACACACTCTACGAGCAGTACTTC	CASTRDTLYEQYF
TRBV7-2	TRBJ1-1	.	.	TGTGCCAGCAGCTTACCTACGCTAAAAGCTTTCTTT	CASSLPTLKAFF
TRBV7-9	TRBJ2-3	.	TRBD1	TGTGCCAGCAGCTCCCGGGACAGGGGTAGCACAGATACGCAGTATTTT	CASSSRDRGSTDTQYF
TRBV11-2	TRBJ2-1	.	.	TGTGCCAGCAGCTTAGGGGAGACGGGAACCTACAATGAGCAGTTCTTC	CASSLGETGTYNEQFF
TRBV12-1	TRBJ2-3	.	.	TGTGCCAGCAGCTTTTACAGCGGGAGGGCAGATACGCAGTATTTT	CASSFYSGRADTQYF
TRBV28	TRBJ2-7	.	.	TGTGCCAGCAGTTTAACTTCCTACGAGCAGTACTTC	CASSLTSYEQYF
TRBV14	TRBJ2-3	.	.	TGTGCCAGCAGCACGGGAGTCGGAAGACCAGATACGCAGTATTTT	CASSTGVGRPDTQYF
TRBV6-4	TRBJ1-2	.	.	TGTGCCAGCAGTGGACAACAGGGTCTTGGCTACACCTTC	CASSGQQGLGYTF
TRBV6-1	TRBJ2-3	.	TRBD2	TGTGCCAGCAGTGAAGTGATTAGCGGGGGGGCTAACACAGATACGCAGTATTTT	CASSEVISGGANTDTQYF
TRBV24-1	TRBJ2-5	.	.	TGTGCCACCGCGGCCACTCGGGAGACCCAGTACTTC	CATAATRETQYF
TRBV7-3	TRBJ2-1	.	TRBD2	TGTGCCAGCAGCTCCGATGGACTAGCGAACAATGAGCAGTTCTTC	CASSSDGLANNEQFF
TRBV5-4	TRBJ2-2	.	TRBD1	TGTGCCAGCAGCTCGGGACAGGGAGGAATCACCGGGGAGCTGTTTTTT	CASSSGQGGITGELFF